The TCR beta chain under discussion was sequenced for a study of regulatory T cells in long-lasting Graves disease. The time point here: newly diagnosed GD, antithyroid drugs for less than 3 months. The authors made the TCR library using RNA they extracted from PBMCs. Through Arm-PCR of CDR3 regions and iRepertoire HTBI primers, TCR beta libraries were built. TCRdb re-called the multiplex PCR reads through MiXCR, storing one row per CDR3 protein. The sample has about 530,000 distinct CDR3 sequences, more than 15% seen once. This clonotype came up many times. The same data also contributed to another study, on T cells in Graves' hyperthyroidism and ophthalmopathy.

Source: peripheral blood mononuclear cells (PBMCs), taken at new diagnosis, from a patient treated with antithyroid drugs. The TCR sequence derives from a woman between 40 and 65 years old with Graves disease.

The CDR3 nucleotides are TGTGCCAGCAGTCCAAGACTAGCGGGGACCTACGAGCAGTACTTC. It yields the protein CASSPRLAGTYEQYF. The chain is built from TRBV18 and TRBJ2-7, with 11 bases fitting TRBD2. The CDR3 extends over 15 amino acids. Trimming took 8 bases from V and 2 from J; bases not matched to a gene: 8. Germline V lookup: CDR1 KGHSH, CDR2 LQKENI. The variable domain in full, with the rest retrieved from reference TRBV18 and TRBJ2-7, is NAGVMQNPRHLVRRRGQEARLRCSPMKGHSHVYWYRQLPEEGLKFMVYLQKENIIDESGMPKERFSAEFPKEGPSILRIQQVVRGDSAAYFCASSPRLAGTYEQYFGPGTRLTVT.